The 13 T cell receptor beta chains below were found in one sample sequenced in a study of T cell changes during pregnancy in multiple sclerosis. Sequencing used immunoSEQ multiplex PCR; TCRdb keeps in-frame clones, though not all of them. The table shows over 85,000 clones, with 80% to 95% occurring only once. Source: peripheral blood, taken in the first trimester of pregnancy. The origin of the receptors is a female donor in good health, enrolled as a control in a pregnancy study.

The V gene is TRBV5-6, the J gene TRBJ2-5; possibly TRBD2 for D (6 bases). From germline, CDR1 is SGHDT and CDR2 YYEEEE. Trimming removed 0 bases from V and 6 bases from J, with 12 bases in between. This CDR3 has 14 residues. The CDR3 sequence: CASSLGGAVQTQYF. In nucleotides, the CDR3 is TGTGCCAGCAGCTTGGGCGGGGCGGTGCAGACCCAGTACTTC.

V usage is TRBV10-3 and J usage is TRBJ1-1; D remains ambiguous. Trimming removed 4 bases from V and 4 bases from J, with 22 bases in between. The CDR3 runs to 17 residues. Germline lookup yields CDR1 ENHRY and CDR2 SYGVKD. The CDR3 is CAISGSPGLPSGTEAFF. CDR3 DNA sequence: TGTGCCATCAGTGGATCCCCGGGCCTCCCAAGCGGCACTGAAGCTTTCTTT.

This clone occurred once. This chain uses TRBV28 with TRBJ1-3; unclear D gene. This CDR3 is 15 amino acids long. Germline CDR1 MDHEN, CDR2 SYDVKM. Trimming took 5 bases from V and 4 from J, leaving 15 bases between them. In nucleotides, the CDR3 is TGTGCCAGCAGTCTTCACAGCCCAGGAGGAAACACCATATATTTT. Its protein product is CASSLHSPGGNTIYF. Filled out from reference TRBV28 and TRBJ1-3, the complete variable domain reads DVKVTQSSRYLVKRTGEKVFLECVQDMDHENMFWYRQDPGLGLRLIYFSYDVKMKEKGDIPEGYSVSREKKERFSLILESASTNQTSMYLCASSLHSPGGNTIYFGEGSWLTVV.

Here the CDR3 DNA reads TGTGCCAGCAGTGTCTCGCTTGAGTACGAGCAGTACTTC. It is translated as CASSVSLEYEQYF. The chain combines TRBV2 with TRBJ2-7; D not resolved. The length of the CDR3 is 13 residues. CDR1 SNHLY and CDR2 FYNNEI come from the germline V gene. V was trimmed by 4 bases and J by 4 bases, leaving 11 bases between them.

The V and J genes are TRBV5-1 and TRBJ2-1; 7 nucleotides agree with TRBD1. Germline loops: CDR1 SGHRS, CDR2 YFSETQ. Germline trimming cut 4 bases from V and 2 bases from J; bases unmatched to any gene: 3. This CDR3 spans 14 amino acids. CDR3 sequence reads: CASSTGQPYNEQFF. The CDR3 DNA is TGCGCCAGCAGCACGGGACAGCCCTACAATGAGCAGTTCTTC.

The chain has TRBV28 and TRBJ2-7; TRBD2 might be the D (7 bases). CDR1 is MDHEN and CDR2 is SYDVKM in the germline V gene. This CDR3 is built from 15 residues. Trimming removed 3 bases at V and 3 bases at J, with 15 bases between. The CDR3 coding sequence is TGTGCCAGCAGTTTTGCGGGGGCTTTCAACTACGAGCAGTACTTC. Translation: CASSFAGAFNYEQYF.

A single count supports this clone. The chain combines TRBV4-1 with TRBJ2-1; D uncertain. The CDR3 length is 14 residues. Germline values: CDR1 MGHRA, CDR2 YSYEKL. V was trimmed by 1 base and J by 5 bases, leaving 9 bases between them. CDR3 in DNA: TGCGCCAGCAGCCAAGTATCGGGTAACAATGAGCAGTTCTTC. Its protein is CASSQVSGNNEQFF.

The V gene is TRBV4-2, the J gene TRBJ2-2, with TRBD2 identical over 8 bases. The CDR3 extends over 18 amino acids. With V trimmed by 0 bases and J by 3 bases, 9 bases remained unmatched. Germline-derived CDR1 and CDR2 are LGHNA and YNFKEQ. The CDR3 reads CASSQEAAGALDTGELFF. CDR3 bases: TGTGCCAGCAGCCAAGAGGCAGCGGGGGCCCTAGACACCGGGGAGCTGTTTTTT.

The chain uses TRBV7-9 and TRBJ2-5; maybe TRBD2 (6 bases). Germline assignment: CDR1 SEHNR and CDR2 FQNEAQ (reference sequence). The V and J ends lost 5 bases and 5 bases respectively, with 18 bases between them. This CDR3 comprises 15 residues. The CDR3 DNA reads as TGTGCCAGCAGCCTGAGAAGGGACTTCCGGGAGACCCAGTACTTC. It encodes CASSLRRDFRETQYF.

The chain links TRBV2 to TRBJ1-1, with D possibly TRBD1 on 6 matching bases. The CDR3 sequence is 14 residues long. Per the germline V gene, CDR1 is SNHLY and CDR2 is FYNNEI. Trimming stripped 3 bases from V and 5 bases from J, with 13 bases between. The DNA for the CDR3 is TGTGCCAGCAGTGAGAGGCAGGGGTTGACTGAAGCTTTCTTT. Translating gives CASSERQGLTEAFF.

The CDR3: CASSSHYEQYF. CDR3 bases: TGTGCCAGCAGCTCACACTACGAGCAGTACTTC. V and J are TRBV7-2 and TRBJ2-7; D is unclear. Trimming removed 4 bases from V and 3 bases from J, with 4 bases in between. Germline CDR1 SGHTA, CDR2 FQGNSA. The CDR3 totals 11 residues.

The gene calls are TRBV5-4 and TRBJ2-2, with D perhaps TRBD2 (5 bases). The ends were cut back, 4 bases at V and 2 bases at J, with 18 bases in the middle. CDR3 length: 17 amino acids. The germline V gene has CDR1 SGHNT and CDR2 YYREEE (reference sequence). CDR3 amino acids: CASSRAGLNRNTGELFF. The CDR3 coding sequence is TGTGCCAGCAGCCGGGCGGGCCTGAACAGAAACACCGGGGAGCTGTTTTTT.

The gene calls are TRBV11-2 and TRBJ2-5; 7 bases fit TRBD2. The CDR3 sequence is 15 residues long. Germline assignment: CDR1 SGHAT and CDR2 FQNNGV. The ends lost 1 base at V and 2 bases at J; junction bases unmatched: 4. The CDR3 loop is CASSLGAGEQETQYF. CDR3 bases: TGTGCCAGCAGCTTAGGGGCGGGGGAACAAGAGACCCAGTACTTC.